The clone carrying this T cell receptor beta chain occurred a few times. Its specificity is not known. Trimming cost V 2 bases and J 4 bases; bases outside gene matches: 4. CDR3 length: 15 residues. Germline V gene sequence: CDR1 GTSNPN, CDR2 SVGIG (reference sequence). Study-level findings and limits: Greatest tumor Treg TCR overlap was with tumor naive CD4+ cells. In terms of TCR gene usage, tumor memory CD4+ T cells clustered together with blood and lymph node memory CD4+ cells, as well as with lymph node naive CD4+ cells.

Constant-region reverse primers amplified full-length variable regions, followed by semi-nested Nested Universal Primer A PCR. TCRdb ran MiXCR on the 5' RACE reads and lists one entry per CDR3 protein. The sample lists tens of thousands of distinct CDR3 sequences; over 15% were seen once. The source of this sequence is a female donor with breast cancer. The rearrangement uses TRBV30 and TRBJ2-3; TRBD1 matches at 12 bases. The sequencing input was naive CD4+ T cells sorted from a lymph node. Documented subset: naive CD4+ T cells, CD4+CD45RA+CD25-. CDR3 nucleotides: TGTGCCTGGAGTTCCGGGACAGGGGGCCCAGATACGCAGTATTTT. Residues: CAWSSGTGGPDTQYF.